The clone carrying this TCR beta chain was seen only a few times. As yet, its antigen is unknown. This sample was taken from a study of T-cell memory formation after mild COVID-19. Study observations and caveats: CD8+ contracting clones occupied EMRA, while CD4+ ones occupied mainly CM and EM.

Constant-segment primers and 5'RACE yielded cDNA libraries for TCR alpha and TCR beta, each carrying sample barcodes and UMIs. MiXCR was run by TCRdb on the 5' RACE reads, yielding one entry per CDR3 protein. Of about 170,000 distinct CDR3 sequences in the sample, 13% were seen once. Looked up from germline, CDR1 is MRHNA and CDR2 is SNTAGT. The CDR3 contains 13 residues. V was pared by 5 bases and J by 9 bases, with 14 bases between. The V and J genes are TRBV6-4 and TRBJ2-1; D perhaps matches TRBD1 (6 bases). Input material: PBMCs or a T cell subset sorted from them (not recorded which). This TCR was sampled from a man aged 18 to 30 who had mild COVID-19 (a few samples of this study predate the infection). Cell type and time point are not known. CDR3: CASSLTGTTEQFF. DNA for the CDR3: TGTGCCAGCAGTCTTACCGGGACAACTGAGCAGTTCTTC.